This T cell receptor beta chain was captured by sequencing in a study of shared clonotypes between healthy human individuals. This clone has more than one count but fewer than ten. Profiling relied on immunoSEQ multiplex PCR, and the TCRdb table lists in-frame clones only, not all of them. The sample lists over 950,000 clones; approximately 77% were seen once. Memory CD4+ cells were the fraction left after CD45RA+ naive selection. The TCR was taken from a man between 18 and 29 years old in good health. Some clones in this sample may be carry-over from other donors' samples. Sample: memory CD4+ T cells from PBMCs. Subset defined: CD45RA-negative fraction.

The CDR3 spells CASSILTSGYNEQFF. The CDR3 DNA sequence: TGTGCCAGTAGTATTTTGACTAGCGGCTACAATGAGCAGTTCTTC. The rearrangement joins TRBV19 to TRBJ2-1, with 9 bases aligning to TRBD2. CDR1 is LNHDA and CDR2 is SQIVND in the germline V gene (reference sequence). V was pared by 3 bases and J by 3 bases, with 3 bases of the junction left unmatched. This CDR3 has 15 residues.